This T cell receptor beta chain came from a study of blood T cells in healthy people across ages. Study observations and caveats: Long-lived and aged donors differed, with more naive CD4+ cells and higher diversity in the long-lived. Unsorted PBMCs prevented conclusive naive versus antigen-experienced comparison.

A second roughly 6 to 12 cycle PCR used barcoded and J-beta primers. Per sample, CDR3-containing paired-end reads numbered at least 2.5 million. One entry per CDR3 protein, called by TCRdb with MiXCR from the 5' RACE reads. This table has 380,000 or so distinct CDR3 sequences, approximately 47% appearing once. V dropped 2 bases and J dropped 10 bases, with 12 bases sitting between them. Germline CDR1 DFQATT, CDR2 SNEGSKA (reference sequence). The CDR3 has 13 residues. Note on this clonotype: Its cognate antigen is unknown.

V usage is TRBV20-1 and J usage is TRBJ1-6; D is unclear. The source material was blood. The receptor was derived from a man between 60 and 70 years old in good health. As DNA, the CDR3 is TGCAGTGCTAGAAAAGGCGTTGGATCACCCCTCCACTTT. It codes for CSARKGVGSPLHF.